This T cell receptor (beta chain) was documented in a study of blood T cells in healthy people across ages. Whole-study results and caveats: Estimated diversity across one million T cells was deemed an underestimate. When set beside aged donors, long-lived donors presented more naive CD4+ cells and higher diversity. The study lacked donor CMV status, which possibly confounded expanded clonotype changes.

This clonotype was counted once. Its antigen is still unknown. The use of a sample-barcoded 5' primer and a J-beta primer mix characterized a second PCR of roughly 7 to 11 cycles. MiXCR, run by TCRdb on the 5' RACE reads, gives a single entry per CDR3 protein. The top ten hold around 8% of the sample, which has about 1.5 million distinct CDR3 sequences, roughly 40% seen once. The germline gives CDR1 MNHEY, CDR2 SVGEGT. V was pared by 4 bases and J by 0 bases, with 6 bases of the junction left unmatched. The CDR3 runs 17 residues. What was sequenced was blood. This receptor was identified in a woman aged 18 to 35 in good health. The chain links TRBV6-2 or TRBV6-3 to TRBJ1-4, with TRBD1 identical over 9 bases. The CDR3 DNA reads as TGTGCCAGCAGTTGGGGACAGGGCTTCGCAACTAATGAAAAACTGTTTTTT. Amino acid sequence: CASSWGQGFATNEKLFF.